The sequence of this T cell receptor (beta chain) was determined in a study of blood T cell repertoires in COVID-19. Study in general: COVID-19 samples, acute and convalescent, were from the United States, Italy and Spain.

Assay used: immunoSEQ multiplex PCR; TCRdb lists only in-frame clones, some missing. The sample lists 230,000 or so clones, about 90% occurring once. Germline trimming cut 1 base from V and 2 bases from J; bases unmatched to any gene: 3. CDR3 length: 15 residues. Germline V CDR1 and CDR2: MNHNS, SASEGT. This clone was detected only once. Material: peripheral blood. The receptor was derived from a man aged 40-55 years with active or convalescent COVID-19. The chain employs TRBV6-1 and TRBJ2-3, with 7 bases fitting TRBD1. In DNA form, the CDR3 reads TGTGCCAGCAGTGAAGGACAGGGACCCACAGATACGCAGTATTTT. It encodes CASSEGQGPTDTQYF.